This TCR beta chain was profiled in a study of OX40 agonist ivuxolimab in advanced cancers. V was clipped by 1 base and J by 7 bases, with 20 bases between them. The germline V gene encodes CDR1 SEHNR and CDR2 FQNEAQ (reference sequence). The length of the CDR3 is 16 residues. Points from the study as a whole: The study observed clonal expansion of CD4+ and CD8+ blood T cells by week 6 at 0.1 to 3.0 mg/kg.

Measured with immunoSEQ multiplex PCR; TCRdb has only the in-frame clones, and not every one. The table lists almost 70,000 clones, 65% to 80% of them singletons. Regarding this clone: The antigen is not known.

This clonotype was sampled from an adult with an advanced solid tumor such as melanoma, head and neck, liver or kidney cancer. This rearrangement joins TRBV7-9 to TRBJ2-7; weak D call: TRBD1 (6 bases). The sample here was CD4+ or CD8+ T cells sorted from blood, taken in a trial of the OX40 agonist ivuxolimab. The CDR3 sequence is CASSLGMGHGPEEQYF. CDR3 in DNA: TGTGCCAGCAGCTTAGGTATGGGACACGGCCCCGAGGAGCAGTACTTC.